This T cell receptor (beta chain) was retrieved from a study of response to subunit inactivated influenza vaccine. One entry per CDR3 protein, called by TCRdb with MiXCR from the RT-PCR reads. The sample includes fewer than 550,000 distinct CDR3 sequences, about 25% of them seen just once. This clonotype has just a few counts. CDR3 length: 13 amino acids. CDR1 is SQVTM and CDR2 is ANQGSEA in the germline V gene. The germline V and J ends were trimmed by 6 bases and 0 bases, with 11 bases remaining between them. The starting material was CD4+ T cells sorted from PBMCs, obtained 4 to 6 days after vaccination. This sequence originates from a man between 45 and 60 years old who received an inactivated influenza vaccine. V gene TRBV29-1 combines with J gene TRBJ2-5; D is ambiguous. As DNA, the CDR3 is TGCAGCGTGCGACTGATGTACCAAGAGACCCAGTACTTC. It yields the protein CSVRLMYQETQYF.